This T cell receptor (beta chain) was identified in a study of T cells in Graves' hyperthyroidism and ophthalmopathy. This clonotype was picked up many times. The germline V gene encodes CDR1 LNHDA and CDR2 SQIVND (reference sequence). The germline V and J ends were trimmed by 5 bases and 6 bases, with 16 bases remaining between them. The CDR3 is 14 amino acids. The investigators amplified TCR beta CDR3 regions from RNA transcripts. The TCR CDR3 first-round RT-PCR relied on the HTBI primer set. TCRdb reprocessed the multiplex PCR reads via MiXCR and lists one record per CDR3 protein. The data show approximately 250,000 distinct CDR3 sequences, over 20% seen once.

The TCR comes from a woman aged 40 to 55 with Graves' ophthalmopathy. Material: blood. This chain connects TRBV19 to TRBJ1-1; maybe TRBD1 (5 bases). The CDR3 sequence is CASSWGGGGAEAFF. The CDR3 DNA reads as TGTGCCAGTAGTTGGGGCGGCGGAGGCGCTGAAGCTTTCTTT.